This is a list of T cell receptor beta chains from one sample in a study of early T cells in non-severe SARS-CoV-2 infection. MiXCR, run by TCRdb on the 5' RACE reads, gives a single entry per CDR3 protein. The sample includes 50,000 to 60,000 distinct CDR3 sequences, 5.5% to 8.5% of them seen just once. The starting material was whole blood, obtained at baseline. Receptors originate from an adult who was a healthcare worker with PCR-confirmed SARS-CoV-2 infection or an uninfected control (not recorded which). Both conserved end residues are trimmed from each CDR3. The order of the fields is V gene, CDR3 protein.

TRBV4-3	ASSQVGLSNYGYT
TRBV29-1	SVGGPGTGQNEQF
TRBV10-3	AIASGSYEQY
TRBV19	ASLPPSQGYGYT
TRBV9	ASSSGGTGMQY
TRBV7-8	ASSGQGIGEQY
TRBV5-4	ASSLDRGHEKLF
TRBV20-1	SASRGPSYNEQF
TRBV29-1	SVDTSMNTEAF
TRBV4-2	ASSQDGRGANVDTQY
TRBV2	ASSRLASNEQY
TRBV12-3/TRBV12-4	ASSFRLQGSDTQY
TRBV27	ASSPNRNSYEQY
TRBV7-9	ASSLAAGGPYNEQF
TRBV6-5	GGQPGKHCEQY
TRBV7-9	ASSLRDGANTGELF
TRBV12-3/TRBV12-4	ASRGLASGETQY
TRBV6-2/TRBV6-3	ASSYQGSGYNEQF
TRBV5-1	ASSQGTGGYGYT
TRBV5-1	ASSLGILTEAF
TRBV2	ASRFSGGSRADYGYT
TRBV7-2	ASSLLQGASTEAF
TRBV20-1	SAFWRDGSYEQY
TRBV27	ASSKRQDLSYEQY
TRBV2	ASSDWGETQY
TRBV5-1	ASSGQDMNTEAF
TRBV11-2	ASSSRQGYT
TRBV7-2	ASSSPDGTRGKY
TRBV7-9	ASSSGTGWTGELF
TRBV4-3	ASSQLQGATEAF
TRBV7-9	ASAPHGYHEQY
TRBV6-1	ASSPFRTGLSYEQY
TRBV7-9	ASSSDRKSSYEQY
TRBV4-1	ASSPSAAIIKAHEQY
TRBV7-9	ASSSSGQSGANVLT
TRBV7-3	ASSSMTSGGKELF
TRBV18	ASSPRNSLGRTDTQY
TRBV20-1	SATSLIGGENSPLH
TRBV4-3	ASSQTGKTYEQY
TRBV2	ASSETKQGTGTDTQY
TRBV9	ASSVMVQPTEAF
TRBV5-6	ASSIQGGQPQH
TRBV29-1	SVVGETNTGELF
TRBV18	ASSPRQPVNTEAF
TRBV12-3/TRBV12-4	ASSLALDRGPQPQH
TRBV4-2	ASSQKAQGEHQETQY
TRBV5-4	ASSLSMGGSTDTQY
TRBV6-5	ASRAENQPQH
TRBV24-1	ATSDLTDSTPSGANVLT
TRBV12-3/TRBV12-4	ASSYHTGGEKLF
TRBV24-1	ATSDPVSSYNEQF
TRBV6-5	ASSYREGNEQF
TRBV6-2/TRBV6-3	ASLRDSPLQETQY
TRBV6-2/TRBV6-3	ASLRTGYNEQF